These 13 T cell receptor beta chains were sequenced from one sample in a study of shared clonotypes between healthy human individuals. Some clones are missing from TCRdb's copy, which holds only in-frame ones; the method was immunoSEQ multiplex PCR. The sample gives approximately 600,000 clones, approximately 95% of which show up once; approximately 0.11% is in the top ten. CD45RO-negative, CCR7-selected cells formed the naive CD8 fraction, which excluded terminally differentiated effector memory CD45RA+ cells. Sequenced material: naive CD8+ T cells sorted from blood. The receptors stem from a woman in her thirties in good health.

The chain joins TRBV28 to TRBJ2-7, with 8 nucleotides matching TRBD2. The V segment lost 8 bases and the J segment 3 bases; nucleotides outside the gene matches: 6. In germline, CDR1 is MDHEN, CDR2 SYDVKM. The CDR3 totals 13 residues. CDR3 region: CASRGLVDYEQYF. For the CDR3, the DNA is TGTGCCAGCCGGGGACTAGTTGACTACGAGCAGTACTTC.

The rearrangement uses TRBV5-4 and TRBJ2-7; D is unclear. The CDR3 totals 13 residues. The germline V gene encodes CDR1 SGHNT and CDR2 YYREEE (reference sequence). Trimming took 0 bases from V and 2 from J, leaving 6 bases between them. The CDR3 DNA follows: TGTGCCAGCAGCTTGGCCCCAACCTACGAGCAGTACTTC. It codes for CASSLAPTYEQYF.

The chain carries TRBV6-1 and TRBJ1-1, with D tentatively TRBD1 (6 bases). V was cut by 6 bases and J by 3 bases, with 17 bases left in between. Germline V CDR1 and CDR2: MNHNS, SASEGT. The CDR3 has 15 amino acids. CDR3 residues: CASRDHRERHTEAFF. The CDR3, as DNA: TGTGCCAGCAGGGACCACAGGGAAAGGCACACTGAAGCTTTCTTT.

A remark on this clone: The sample contains more than one DNA sequence encoding this CDR3. The rearrangement joins TRBV28 to TRBJ2-7, with TRBD1 matching 8 bases. Germline V gene sequence: CDR1 MDHEN, CDR2 SYDVKM. Trimming cost V 2 bases and J 3 bases; bases outside gene matches: 0. The CDR3 length is 13 residues. CDR3 residues: CASSLGQGYEQYF. The CDR3 DNA reads as TGTGCCAGCAGTTTAGGACAGGGCTACGAGCAGTACTTC.

This clone appeared once. This chain links TRBV11-3 with TRBJ1-3, with D perhaps TRBD1 (5 bases). This CDR3 has 14 residues. Between the trimmed V and J ends, which lost 5 bases and 0 bases, there was a span of 8 bases. Germline CDR1 reads SGHNT; CDR2 reads YENEEA. The CDR3 region is CASSPDNSGNTIYF. The CDR3, as DNA: TGTGCCAGCAGCCCGGACAACTCTGGAAACACCATATATTTT.

The rearrangement links TRBV28 to TRBJ2-2, with 14 bases fitting TRBD2. The CDR3 loop spans 19 amino acids. Trimming took 1 base from V and 8 from J; bases not matched to a gene: 12. CDR1 is MDHEN, CDR2 SYDVKM, per germline. The CDR3: CASSLSTQTSGRATGELFF. CDR3 in DNA: TGTGCCAGCAGTTTATCCACCCAGACTAGCGGGAGGGCTACGGGGGAGCTGTTTTTT.

V is TRBV6-5 and J is TRBJ2-2; 7 nucleotides align to TRBD1. The V gene's germline CDR1 is MNHEY and CDR2 SVGAGI. V dropped 7 bases and J dropped 1; count of bases not matched to a gene: 3. This CDR3 has 14 amino acids. DNA of the CDR3: TGTGCCAGCACCGACAGGGAGAACACCGGGGAGCTGTTTTTT. It translates to CASTDRENTGELFF.

The genes are TRBV28 and TRBJ2-7; the D is unclear. Per germline, CDR1 MDHEN and CDR2 SYDVKM. The V gene lost 5 bases and the J gene lost 6 bases, with 14 bases spanning the gap. CDR3 length equals 13 residues. The CDR3 spells CASSPPDGLEQYF. CDR3 nucleotide sequence: TGTGCCAGCAGTCCGCCGGACGGCCTCGAGCAGTACTTC. Based on the CDR3 plus reference TRBV28 and TRBJ2-7, the full variable domain is DVKVTQSSRYLVKRTGEKVFLECVQDMDHENMFWYRQDPGLGLRLIYFSYDVKMKEKGDIPEGYSVSREKKERFSLILESASTNQTSMYLCASSPPDGLEQYFGPGTRLTVT.

The CDR3: CASSEVAASYNEQFF. The CDR3 DNA follows: TGTGCCAGCAGTGAAGTGGCAGCCTCCTACAATGAGCAGTTCTTC. V is TRBV6-4 and J is TRBJ2-1; D uncertain. Germline lookup yields CDR1 MRHNA and CDR2 SNTAGT. Trimming shortened V by 3 bases and J by 0 bases, and 9 bases separated the two germline ends. This CDR3 is 15 amino acids long.

This clone was seen a handful of times. Other DNA sequences from this sample encode an identical CDR3 as well. This chain joins TRBV30 and TRBJ1-5; unclear D gene. Germline CDR1 GTSNPN, CDR2 SVGIG (reference sequence). This CDR3 has 14 amino acids. The V gene lost 0 bases and the J gene lost 1 base, with 7 bases spanning the gap. CDR3 residues: CAWSVGGSNQPQHF. CDR3 DNA: TGTGCCTGGAGTGTGGGCGGGAGCAATCAGCCCCAGCATTTT.

The chain has TRBV25-1 and TRBJ1-3; 10 bases align to TRBD1. The CDR3 is made up of 17 amino acids. J was trimmed by 0 bases and V by 8 bases; bases with no gene match: 10. Germline V gives CDR1 MGHDK, CDR2 SYGVNS. The CDR3 is CASSDRGWSSSGNTIYF. The CDR3 DNA is TGTGCCAGCTCGGACAGGGGGTGGTCGAGCTCTGGAAACACCATATATTTT.

The V call is TRBV23-1, the J call TRBJ2-5; perhaps TRBD1 as D (6 bases). TRBV23-1 belongs to the ORF category, with a function that is uncertain. The CDR3 is made up of 13 amino acids. Trimming took off 3 bases at V and 4 bases at J, with 9 bases between the two ends. The DNA of the CDR3 is TGCGCCAGCAGTCATCACAGGGCAGAGACCCAGTACTTC. It encodes CASSHHRAETQYF.

This clone was observed once. This chain links TRBV27 with TRBJ2-2, with 9 bases matching TRBD1. Unmatched junction bases numbered 6, after V lost 3 bases and J lost 7 bases. The CDR3 has 15 amino acids. In germline, CDR1 is MNHEY, CDR2 SMNVEV (reference sequence). The CDR3 nucleotides are TGTGCCAGCAGTTTTGGGACAGGGTACAGCGGGGAGCTGTTTTTT. This translates into CASSFGTGYSGELFF.